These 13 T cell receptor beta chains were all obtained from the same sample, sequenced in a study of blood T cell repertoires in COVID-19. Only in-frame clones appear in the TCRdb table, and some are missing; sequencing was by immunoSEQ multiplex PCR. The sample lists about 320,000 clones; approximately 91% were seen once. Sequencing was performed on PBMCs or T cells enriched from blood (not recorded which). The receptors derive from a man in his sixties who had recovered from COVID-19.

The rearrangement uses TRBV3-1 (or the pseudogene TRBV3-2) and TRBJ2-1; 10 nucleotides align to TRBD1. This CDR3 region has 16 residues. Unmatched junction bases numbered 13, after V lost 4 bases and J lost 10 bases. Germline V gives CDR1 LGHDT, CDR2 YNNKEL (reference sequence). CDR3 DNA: TGTGCCAGCAGCCTCTTTATGACAGGGGGCCGCGGGGAGCAGTTCTTC. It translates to CASSLFMTGGRGEQFF.

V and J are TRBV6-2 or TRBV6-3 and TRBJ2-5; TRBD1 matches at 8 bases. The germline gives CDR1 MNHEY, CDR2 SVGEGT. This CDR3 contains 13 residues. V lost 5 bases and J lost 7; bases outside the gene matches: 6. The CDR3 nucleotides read TGTGCCAGCAGTCTGGGACAGGTTGGGACCCAGTACTTC. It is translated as CASSLGQVGTQYF.

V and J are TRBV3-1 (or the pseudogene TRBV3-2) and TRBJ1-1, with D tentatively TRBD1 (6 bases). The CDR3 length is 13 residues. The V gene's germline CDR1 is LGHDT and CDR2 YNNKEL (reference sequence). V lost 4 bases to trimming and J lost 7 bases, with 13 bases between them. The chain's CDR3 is CASSRNRAGEAFF. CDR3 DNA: TGTGCCAGCAGCCGCAACAGGGCCGGTGAAGCTTTCTTT.

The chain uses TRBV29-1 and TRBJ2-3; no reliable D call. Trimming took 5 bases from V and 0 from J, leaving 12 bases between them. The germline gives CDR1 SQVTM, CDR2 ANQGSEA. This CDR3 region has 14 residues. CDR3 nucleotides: TGCAGCGTTATTCCCGCAACTAGCACAGATACGCAGTATTTT. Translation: CSVIPATSTDTQYF.

CDR3 protein: CATQLPSGRGTDTQYF. The CDR3 bases are TGTGCCACCCAATTACCTAGCGGGAGAGGCACAGATACGCAGTATTTT. The gene calls are TRBV7-3 and TRBJ2-3, with 10 nucleotides matching TRBD2. The V segment lost 10 bases and the J segment 1 base; nucleotides outside the gene matches: 11. The germline gives CDR1 SGHTA, CDR2 FQGTGA. This CDR3 has 16 residues.

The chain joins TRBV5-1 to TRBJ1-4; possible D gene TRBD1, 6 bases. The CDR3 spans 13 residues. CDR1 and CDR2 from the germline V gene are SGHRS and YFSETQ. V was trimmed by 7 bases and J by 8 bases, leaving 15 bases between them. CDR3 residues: CASAGQWEEKLFF. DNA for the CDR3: TGCGCCAGCGCCGGACAGTGGGAGGAAAAACTGTTTTTT.

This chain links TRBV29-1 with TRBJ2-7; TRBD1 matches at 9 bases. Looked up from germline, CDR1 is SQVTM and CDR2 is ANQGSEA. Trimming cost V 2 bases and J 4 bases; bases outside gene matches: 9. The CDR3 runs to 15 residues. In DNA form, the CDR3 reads TGCAGCGTTGAAAGTAAACAGGGGGCGGCGTACGAGCAGTACTTC. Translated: CSVESKQGAAYEQYF.

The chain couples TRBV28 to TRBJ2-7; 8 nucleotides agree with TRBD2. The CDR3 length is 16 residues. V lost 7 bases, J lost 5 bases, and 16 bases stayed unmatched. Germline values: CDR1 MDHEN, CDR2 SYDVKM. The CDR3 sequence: CASIAFRSGGLHEQYF. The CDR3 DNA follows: TGTGCCAGCATCGCTTTTAGGTCGGGAGGGCTCCACGAGCAGTACTTC.

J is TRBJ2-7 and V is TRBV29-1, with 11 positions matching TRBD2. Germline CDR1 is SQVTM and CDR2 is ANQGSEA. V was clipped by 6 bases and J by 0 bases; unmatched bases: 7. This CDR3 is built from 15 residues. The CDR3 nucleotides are TGCAGCGTAAGTACCGGGACTAGCGGCTCCTACGAGCAGTACTTC. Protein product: CSVSTGTSGSYEQYF.

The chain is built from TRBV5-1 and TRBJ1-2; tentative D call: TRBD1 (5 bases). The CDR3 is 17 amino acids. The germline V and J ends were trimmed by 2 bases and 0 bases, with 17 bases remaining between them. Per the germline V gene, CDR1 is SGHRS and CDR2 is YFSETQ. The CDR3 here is CASSFYAGATPNYGYTF. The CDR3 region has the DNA TGCGCCAGCAGCTTCTACGCTGGGGCCACCCCTAACTATGGCTACACCTTC.

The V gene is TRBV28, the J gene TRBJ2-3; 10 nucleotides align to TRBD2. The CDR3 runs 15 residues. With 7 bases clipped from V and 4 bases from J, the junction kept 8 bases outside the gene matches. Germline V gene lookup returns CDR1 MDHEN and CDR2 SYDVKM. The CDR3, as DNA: TGTGCCAGCACCCCTCCAGCGGGAGGGTCAGATACGCAGTATTTT. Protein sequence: CASTPPAGGSDTQYF.

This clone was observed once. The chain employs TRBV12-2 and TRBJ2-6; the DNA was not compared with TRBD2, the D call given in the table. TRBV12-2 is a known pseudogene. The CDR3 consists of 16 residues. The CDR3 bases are TGTGCAAGTCGCTTAGTAGTCCACTCTGGGGCCAACGTCCTGACTTTC. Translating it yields CASRLVVHSGANVLTF.

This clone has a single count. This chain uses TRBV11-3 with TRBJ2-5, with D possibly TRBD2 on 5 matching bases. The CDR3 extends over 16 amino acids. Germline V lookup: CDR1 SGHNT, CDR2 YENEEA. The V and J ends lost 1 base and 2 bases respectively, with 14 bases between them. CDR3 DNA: TGTGCCAGCAGCTTAGGACGAGGGAATGGGCAAGAGACCCAGTACTTC. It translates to CASSLGRGNGQETQYF. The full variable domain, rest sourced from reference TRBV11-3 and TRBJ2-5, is EAGVVQSPRYKIIEKKQPVAFWCNPISGHNTLYWYLQNLGQGPELLIRYENEEAVDDSQLPKDRFSAERLKGVDSTLKIQPAELGDSAVYLCASSLGRGNGQETQYFGPGTRLLVL.